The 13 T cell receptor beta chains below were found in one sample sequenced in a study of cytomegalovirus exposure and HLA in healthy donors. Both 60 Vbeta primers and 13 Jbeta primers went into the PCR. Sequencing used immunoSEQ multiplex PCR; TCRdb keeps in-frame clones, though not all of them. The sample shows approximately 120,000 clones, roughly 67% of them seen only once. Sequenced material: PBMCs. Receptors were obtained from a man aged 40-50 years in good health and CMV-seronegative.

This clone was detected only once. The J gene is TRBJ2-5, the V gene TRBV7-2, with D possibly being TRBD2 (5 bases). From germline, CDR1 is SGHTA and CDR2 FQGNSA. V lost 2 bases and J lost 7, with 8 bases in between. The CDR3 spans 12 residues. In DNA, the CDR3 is TGTGCCAGCAGCTTACCCCGGGGGACCCAGTACTTC. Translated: CASSLPRGTQYF.

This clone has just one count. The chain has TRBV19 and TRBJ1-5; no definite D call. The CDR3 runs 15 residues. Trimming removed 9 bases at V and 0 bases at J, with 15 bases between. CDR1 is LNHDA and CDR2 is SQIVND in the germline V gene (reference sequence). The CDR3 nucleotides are TGTGCCAGCAAATTACGTATCTATAGCAATCAGCCCCAGCATTTT. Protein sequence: CASKLRIYSNQPQHF.

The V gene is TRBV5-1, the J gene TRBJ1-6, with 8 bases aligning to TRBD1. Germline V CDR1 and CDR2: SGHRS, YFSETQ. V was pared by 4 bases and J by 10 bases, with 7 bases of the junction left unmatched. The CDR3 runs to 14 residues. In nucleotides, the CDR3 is TGCGCCAGCAGCCAGGACAGGGCGGGATCACCCCTCCACTTT. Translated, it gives CASSQDRAGSPLHF.

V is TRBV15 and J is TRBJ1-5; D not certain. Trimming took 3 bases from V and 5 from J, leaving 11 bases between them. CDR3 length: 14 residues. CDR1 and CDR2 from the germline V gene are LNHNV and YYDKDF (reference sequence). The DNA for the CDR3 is TGTGCCACCAGCAGGGAGGAATGGGATCAGCCCCAGCATTTT. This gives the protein CATSREEWDQPQHF.

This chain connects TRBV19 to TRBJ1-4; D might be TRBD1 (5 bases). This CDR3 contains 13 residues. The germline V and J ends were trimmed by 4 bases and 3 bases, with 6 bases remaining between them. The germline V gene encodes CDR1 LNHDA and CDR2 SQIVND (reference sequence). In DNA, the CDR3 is TGTGCCAGTAGTAACAGGCCTAATGAAAAACTGTTTTTT. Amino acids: CASSNRPNEKLFF.

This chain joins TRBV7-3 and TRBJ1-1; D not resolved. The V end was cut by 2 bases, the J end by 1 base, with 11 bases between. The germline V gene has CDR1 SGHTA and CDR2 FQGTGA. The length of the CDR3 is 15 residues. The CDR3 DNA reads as TGTGCCAGCAGCTTATCCCTAAACCCGAACACTGAAGCTTTCTTT. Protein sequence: CASSLSLNPNTEAFF.

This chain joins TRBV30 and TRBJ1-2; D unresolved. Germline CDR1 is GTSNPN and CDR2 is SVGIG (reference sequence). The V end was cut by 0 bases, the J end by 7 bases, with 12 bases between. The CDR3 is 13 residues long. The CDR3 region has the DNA TGTGCCTGGAGTGTTCCTGGAGGGCTTGGCTACACCTTC. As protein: CAWSVPGGLGYTF.

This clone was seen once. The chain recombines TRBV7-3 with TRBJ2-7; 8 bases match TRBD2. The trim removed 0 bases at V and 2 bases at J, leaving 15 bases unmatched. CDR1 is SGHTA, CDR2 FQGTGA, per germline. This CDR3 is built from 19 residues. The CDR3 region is CASSLTVGGRGGSTYEQYF. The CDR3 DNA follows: TGTGCCAGCAGCTTAACGGTAGGAGGGCGCGGGGGGTCGACCTACGAGCAGTACTTC.

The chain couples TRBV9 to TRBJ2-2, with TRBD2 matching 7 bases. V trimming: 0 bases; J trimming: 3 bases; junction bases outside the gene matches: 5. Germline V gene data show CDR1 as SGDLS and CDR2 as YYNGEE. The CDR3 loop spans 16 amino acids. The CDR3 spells CASSVDLGGDTGELFF. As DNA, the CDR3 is TGTGCCAGCAGCGTAGATCTGGGGGGGGACACCGGGGAGCTGTTTTTT.

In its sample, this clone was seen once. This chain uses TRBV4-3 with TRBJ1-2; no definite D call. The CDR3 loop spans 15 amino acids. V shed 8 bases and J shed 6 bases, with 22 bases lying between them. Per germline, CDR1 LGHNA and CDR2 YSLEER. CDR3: CASGPPGGSKNGYTF. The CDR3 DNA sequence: TGCGCCAGCGGCCCTCCGGGAGGAAGTAAGAATGGCTACACCTTC.

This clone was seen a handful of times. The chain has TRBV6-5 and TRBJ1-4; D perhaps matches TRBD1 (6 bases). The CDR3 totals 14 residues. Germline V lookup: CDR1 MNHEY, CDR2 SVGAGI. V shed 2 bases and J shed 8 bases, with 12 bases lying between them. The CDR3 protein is CASSYGGPREKLFF. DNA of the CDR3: TGTGCCAGCAGTTACGGGGGCCCCCGCGAAAAACTGTTTTTT.

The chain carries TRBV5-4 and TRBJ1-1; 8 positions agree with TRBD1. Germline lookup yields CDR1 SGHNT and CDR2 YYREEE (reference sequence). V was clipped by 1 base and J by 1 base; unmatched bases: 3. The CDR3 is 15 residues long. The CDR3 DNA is TGTGCCAGCAGCTTGTGGACAGGGAAGAACACTGAAGCTTTCTTT. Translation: CASSLWTGKNTEAFF.

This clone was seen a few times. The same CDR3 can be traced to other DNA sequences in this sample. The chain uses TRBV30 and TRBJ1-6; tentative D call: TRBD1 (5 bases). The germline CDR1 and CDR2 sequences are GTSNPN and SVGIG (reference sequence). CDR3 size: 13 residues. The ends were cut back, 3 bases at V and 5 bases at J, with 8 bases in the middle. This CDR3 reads CAWSPGDNSPLHF. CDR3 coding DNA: TGTGCCTGGAGCCCGGGGGATAATTCACCCCTCCACTTT.